These T cell receptor beta chains were read from a single sample in a study of shared clonotypes between healthy human individuals. Clones were read by immunoSEQ multiplex PCR, and TCRdb kept only the in-frame ones, dropping some. The data contain around 2.3 million clones, around 95% of them seen just once; the ten biggest clones take up less than 0.15%. Sequencing input: naive CD4+ T cells sorted from blood. Receptors originate from a man aged 18 to 29 in good health. CDR3s include the opening cysteine and the closing phenylalanine or tryptophan. A D gene is named only where the DNA matches it firmly. The listing skips clone size in some rows; elsewhere it reads once, few, many or a size class.

v_call	clone_size	j_call	d_call	cdr3_nt	cdr3_aa
TRBV9	NA	TRBJ1-6	NA	TGTGCCAGCAGCGTAGCTTCTAGGAGAGGGGAATCACCCCTCCACTTT	CASSVASRRGESPLHF
TRBV28	NA	TRBJ2-7	TRBD2	TGTGCCAGCAGCCTCGGGACTAGCGGGGGGATCTCCTACGAGCAGTACTTC	CASSLGTSGGISYEQYF
TRBV28	NA	TRBJ1-2	NA	TGTGCCAGCACTACCAGCCCCACAGGGACCTATGGCTACACCTTC	CASTTSPTGTYGYTF
TRBV28	NA	TRBJ1-6	NA	TGTGCCAGCAGTTTAAGGGAGGGGAGGCATTCACCCCTCCACTTT	CASSLREGRHSPLHF
TRBV25-1	NA	TRBJ2-1	NA	TGTGCCAGCAGGCCGGGCGGGATACGTGGTGAGCAGTTCTTC	CASRPGGIRGEQFF
TRBV6-5	NA	TRBJ1-2	NA	TGTGCCAGCAGCTTGGGACAAAACTATGGCTACACCTTC	CASSLGQNYGYTF
TRBV6-6	NA	TRBJ1-1	NA	TGTGCCAGCAACTCGAACACTGAAGCTTTCTTT	CASNSNTEAFF
TRBV6-6	NA	TRBJ2-5	NA	TGTGCCAGCAGTGCCTCCTCCCAAGAGACCCAGTACTTC	CASSASSQETQYF
TRBV6-5	NA	TRBJ2-7	NA	TGTGCCAGCAGGTTATCGAGGCGGTTATCCTACGAGCAGTACTTC	CASRLSRRLSYEQYF
TRBV7-8	NA	TRBJ2-3	NA	TGTGCCAGCAGCTTATGGGTGAGCACAGATACGCAGTATTTT	CASSLWVSTDTQYF
TRBV7-7	NA	TRBJ2-5	TRBD2	TGTGCTAGCAGCTTAGTTAGCGGGGGCCACCAAGAGACCCAGTACTTC	CASSLVSGGHQETQYF
TRBV28	NA	TRBJ2-7	NA	TGTGCCACGCAGGGAAGGGGGGGCTCCTACGAGCAGTACTTC	CATQGRGGSYEQYF
TRBV18	NA	TRBJ1-2	NA	TGTGCCAGCTCACCCAAAAGCGGTGGCTACACCTTC	CASSPKSGGYTF
TRBV7-2	NA	TRBJ2-7	NA	TGTGCCAGCAGCTTAGGGCGGGGCCTATTCTCCTACGAGCAGTACTTC	CASSLGRGLFSYEQYF
TRBV6-1	NA	TRBJ2-5	NA	TGTGCCAGCAGTGAATTCGGATTTAGGGAGACCCAGTACTTC	CASSEFGFRETQYF
TRBV2	NA	TRBJ2-7	NA	TGTGCCAGCAGTGAAGGCGGCTGGGCTAGAACTTTCTCCGAGCAGTACTTC	CASSEGGWARTFSEQYF
TRBV7-9	NA	TRBJ1-2	NA	TGTGCCAGCAGCATCCAGGGACGGACTAACTATGGCTACACCTTC	CASSIQGRTNYGYTF
TRBV4-2	NA	TRBJ2-7	NA	TGTGCCAGCAGCCAAGAGTCAAGGGGGTTCATGCACGAGCAGTACTTC	CASSQESRGFMHEQYF
TRBV19	NA	TRBJ2-7	NA	TGTGCCAGTAGTATTGGCACCGCCTACGAGCAGTACTTC	CASSIGTAYEQYF
TRBV7-8	NA	TRBJ2-3	TRBD1	TGTGCCAGCAGCTTCGACAGGGGGAGTACAGATACGCAGTATTTT	CASSFDRGSTDTQYF
TRBV10-3	once	TRBJ2-1	NA	TGTGCCATCAGTGACCTTCAGCGGAGCTCCTACAATGAGCAGTTCTTC	CAISDLQRSSYNEQFF
TRBV18	NA	TRBJ1-1	NA	TGTGCCAGCTCACCACAAAGCGACGCTGAAGCTTTCTTT	CASSPQSDAEAFF
TRBV28	NA	TRBJ2-3	TRBD2	TGTGCCAGCAGTAGCGGGGGGGCTAACCATCCAGATACGCAGTATTTT	CASSSGGANHPDTQYF
TRBV30	NA	TRBJ1-5	TRBD1	TGTGCCTGGGCTACAGGGGGAGGGAATCAGCCCCAGCATTTT	CAWATGGGNQPQHF
TRBV30	NA	TRBJ1-5	TRBD1	TGTGCCTGGAGTACTCAGACAGGGTTGGCGCCCCAGCATTTT	CAWSTQTGLAPQHF
TRBV28	NA	TRBJ1-2	NA	TGTGCCAGCAGTTTCACCCGGGAGGCTGGCTACACCTTC	CASSFTREAGYTF
TRBV5-1	NA	TRBJ2-1	NA	TGCGCCAGCAGGACTACAGGTTCCTCTCTTTACAATGAGCAGTTCTTC	CASRTTGSSLYNEQFF
TRBV19	NA	TRBJ2-3	NA	TGTGCCAGTAGTATAGGGAAAGGTGGGTCAGATACGCAGTATTTT	CASSIGKGGSDTQYF
TRBV11-2	NA	TRBJ1-1	NA	TGTGCCAGCAGCTCGGACTTAGCTGAAGCTTTCTTT	CASSSDLAEAFF
TRBV14	NA	TRBJ2-7	TRBD1	TGTGCCAGCAGCCGACAGGGAATTTACTACGAGCAGTACTTC	CASSRQGIYYEQYF
TRBV28	once	TRBJ1-1	NA	TGTGCCAGCAGCGCGATGGTGAACACTGAAGCTTTCTTT	CASSAMVNTEAFF
TRBV7-2	NA	TRBJ1-2	TRBD1	TGTGCCAGCAGGGCCCCGGGACAGGGGCTCTATGGCTACACCTTC	CASRAPGQGLYGYTF
TRBV18	NA	TRBJ1-2	NA	TGTGCCAGCTCACCACCCGACAGGCCCACATATGGCTACACCTTC	CASSPPDRPTYGYTF
TRBV27	NA	TRBJ2-7	NA	TGTGCCAGCAGACACCAGGGAGCTTCCTACGAGCAGTACTTC	CASRHQGASYEQYF
TRBV10-3	NA	TRBJ1-4	NA	TGTGCCATCAGTTCAAATAGGGACGGTGAAAAACTGTTTTTT	CAISSNRDGEKLFF
TRBV4-1	NA	TRBJ1-3	NA	TGCGCCAGCAGCCAAGATCCGACAGATGGAAACACCATATATTTT	CASSQDPTDGNTIYF
TRBV9	NA	TRBJ2-1	TRBD2	TGTGCCAGCAGCGGCGGTGCTAGCGGGTGGGACAATGAGCAGTTCTTC	CASSGGASGWDNEQFF
TRBV11-2	NA	TRBJ2-2	TRBD2	TGTGCCAGCAGCTCACACGCCGGACTAGCCGACACCGGGGAGCTGTTTTTT	CASSSHAGLADTGELFF
TRBV18	NA	TRBJ2-1	TRBD2	TGTGCCAGCTCACCACAGCAAGCGGGGGGGGAAGATGAGCAGTTCTTC	CASSPQQAGGEDEQFF
TRBV29-1	NA	TRBJ2-3	NA	TGCAGCGTACGATCGGATACGCAGTATTTT	CSVRSDTQYF
TRBV4-3	NA	TRBJ2-3	TRBD1	TGCGCCAGCAGCCAATGGGGGACGGGACAGGGGGCCCAGCGGGGCACAGATACGCAGTATTTT	CASSQWGTGQGAQRGTDTQYF
TRBV7-2	NA	TRBJ1-4	TRBD1	TGTGCCAGCAGCCCTCGGACAGGATGGGATGAAAAACTGTTTTTT	CASSPRTGWDEKLFF
TRBV4-3	NA	TRBJ2-2	NA	TGCGCCAGCAGCCAAGACGGGACTCAGAACACCGGGGAGCTGTTTTTT	CASSQDGTQNTGELFF